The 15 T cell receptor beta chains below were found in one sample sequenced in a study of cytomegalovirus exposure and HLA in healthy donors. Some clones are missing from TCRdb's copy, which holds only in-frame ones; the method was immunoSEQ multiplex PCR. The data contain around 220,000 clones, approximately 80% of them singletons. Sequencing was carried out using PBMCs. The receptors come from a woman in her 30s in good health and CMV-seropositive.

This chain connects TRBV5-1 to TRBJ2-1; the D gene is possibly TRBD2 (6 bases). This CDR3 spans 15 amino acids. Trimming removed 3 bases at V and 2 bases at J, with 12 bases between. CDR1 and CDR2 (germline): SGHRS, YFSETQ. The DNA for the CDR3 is TGCGCCAGCAGCTCCCGGGACTCCACCTACAATGAGCAGTTCTTC. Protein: CASSSRDSTYNEQFF.

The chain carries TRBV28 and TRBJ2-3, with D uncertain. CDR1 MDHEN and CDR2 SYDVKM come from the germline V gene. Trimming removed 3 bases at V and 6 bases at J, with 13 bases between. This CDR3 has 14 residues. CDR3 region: CASSLALPGDTQYF. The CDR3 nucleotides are TGTGCCAGCAGTTTGGCCCTACCCGGGGATACGCAGTATTTT.

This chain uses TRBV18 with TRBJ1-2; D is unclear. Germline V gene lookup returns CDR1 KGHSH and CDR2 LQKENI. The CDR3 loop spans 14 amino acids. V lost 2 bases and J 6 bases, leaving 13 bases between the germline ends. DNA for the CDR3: TGTGCCAGCTCACCAATTGTGTCGGATAATGGCTACACCTTC. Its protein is CASSPIVSDNGYTF.

The CDR3 protein is CASSEGNQPQHF. CDR3 nucleotides: TGTGCCAGCAGTGAAGGCAATCAGCCCCAGCATTTT. This rearrangement joins TRBV2 to TRBJ1-5; D remains ambiguous. Germline V gives CDR1 SNHLY, CDR2 FYNNEI. V was shortened by 1 base and J by 2 bases, with 0 bases between the two germline ends. The CDR3 extends over 12 amino acids.

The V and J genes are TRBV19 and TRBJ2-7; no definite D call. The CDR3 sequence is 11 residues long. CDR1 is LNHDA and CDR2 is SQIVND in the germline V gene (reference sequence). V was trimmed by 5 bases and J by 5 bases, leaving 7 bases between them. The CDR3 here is CASSLGNEQYF. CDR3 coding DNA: TGTGCCAGTAGTCTGGGGAACGAGCAGTACTTC.

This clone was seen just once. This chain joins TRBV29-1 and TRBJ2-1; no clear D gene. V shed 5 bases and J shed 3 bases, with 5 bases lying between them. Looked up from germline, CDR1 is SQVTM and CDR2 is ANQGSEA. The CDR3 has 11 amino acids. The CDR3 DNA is TGCAGCGTTAATTACTACAATGAGCAGTTCTTC. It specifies CSVNYYNEQFF.

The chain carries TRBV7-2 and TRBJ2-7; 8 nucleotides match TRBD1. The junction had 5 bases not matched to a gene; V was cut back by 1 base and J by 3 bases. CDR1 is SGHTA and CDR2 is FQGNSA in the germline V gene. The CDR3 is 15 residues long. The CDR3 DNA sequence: TGTGCCAGCAGCTTAGAGGACAGGGACGACTACGAGCAGTACTTC. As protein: CASSLEDRDDYEQYF.

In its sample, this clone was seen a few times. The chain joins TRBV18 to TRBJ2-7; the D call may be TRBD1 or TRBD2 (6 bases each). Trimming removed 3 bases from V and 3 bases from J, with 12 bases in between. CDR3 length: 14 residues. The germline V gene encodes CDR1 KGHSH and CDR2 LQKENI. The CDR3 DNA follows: TGTGCCAGCTCACCGCAACAGGGACTCTACGAGCAGTACTTC. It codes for CASSPQQGLYEQYF.

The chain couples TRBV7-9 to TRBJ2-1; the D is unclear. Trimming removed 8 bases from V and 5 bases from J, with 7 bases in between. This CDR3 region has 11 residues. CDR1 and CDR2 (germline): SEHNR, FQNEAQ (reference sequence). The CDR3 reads CASQLHNEQFF. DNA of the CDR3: TGTGCCAGCCAATTACACAATGAGCAGTTCTTC.

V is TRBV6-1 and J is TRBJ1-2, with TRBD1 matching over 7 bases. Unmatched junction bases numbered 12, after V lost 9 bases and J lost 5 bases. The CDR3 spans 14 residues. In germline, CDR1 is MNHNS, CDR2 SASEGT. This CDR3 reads CASGPIDRAYGYTF. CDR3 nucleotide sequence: TGTGCCAGTGGGCCGATAGACAGGGCGTATGGCTACACCTTC.

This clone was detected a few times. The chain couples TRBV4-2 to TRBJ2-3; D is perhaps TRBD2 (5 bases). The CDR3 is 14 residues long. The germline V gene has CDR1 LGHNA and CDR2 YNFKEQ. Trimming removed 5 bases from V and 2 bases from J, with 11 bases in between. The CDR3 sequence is CASSGLAVTDTQYF. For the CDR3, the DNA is TGTGCCAGCAGCGGGCTAGCCGTCACAGATACGCAGTATTTT.

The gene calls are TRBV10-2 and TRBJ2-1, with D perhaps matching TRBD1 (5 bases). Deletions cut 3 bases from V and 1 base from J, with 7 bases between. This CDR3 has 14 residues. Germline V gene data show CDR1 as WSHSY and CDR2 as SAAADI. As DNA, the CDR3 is TGCGCCAGCAGTGATTCAGGGTCCTACAATGAGCAGTTCTTC. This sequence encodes CASSDSGSYNEQFF.

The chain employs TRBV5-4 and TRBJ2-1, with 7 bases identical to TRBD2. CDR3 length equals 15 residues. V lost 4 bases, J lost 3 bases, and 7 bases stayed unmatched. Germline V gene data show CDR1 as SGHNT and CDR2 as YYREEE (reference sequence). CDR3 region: CASSLLTSYYNEQFF. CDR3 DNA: TGTGCCAGCAGCCTCCTGACTAGCTACTACAATGAGCAGTTCTTC.

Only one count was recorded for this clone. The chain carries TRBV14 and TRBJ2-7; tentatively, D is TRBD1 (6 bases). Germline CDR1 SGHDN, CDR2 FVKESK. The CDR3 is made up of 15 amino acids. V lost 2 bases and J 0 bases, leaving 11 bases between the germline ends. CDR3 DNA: TGTGCCAGCAGCCAACGTACAGGGAGCTCCTACGAGCAGTACTTC. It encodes CASSQRTGSSYEQYF.

The CDR3 nucleotides read TGTGCCTGCCGGAGGGATTCCCCTTACAATGAGCAGTTCTTC. It codes for CACRRDSPYNEQFF. The chain combines TRBV27 with TRBJ2-1; D is possibly TRBD2 (6 bases). This CDR3 has 14 residues. V was clipped by 11 bases and J by 4 bases, with 18 bases between them. Germline V gene sequence: CDR1 MNHEY, CDR2 SMNVEV (reference sequence).